These 7 T cell receptor beta chains came from one sample sequenced in a study of shared clonotypes between healthy human individuals. The assay was immunoSEQ multiplex PCR, and TCRdb's table has in-frame clones only and misses some. The repertoire holds 2,100,000 or so clones, with roughly 95% as singletons. The specimen was naive CD4+ T cells sorted from blood. As to subset: CD45RA+ positively selected. All receptors derive from a man aged 18 to 30 in good health.

The chain links TRBV9 to TRBJ2-2; TRBD1 is a possible D gene (6 bases). The CDR3 totals 17 residues. Per germline, CDR1 SGDLS and CDR2 YYNGEE. V lost 0 bases, J lost 4 bases, and 16 bases lay in between. For the CDR3, the DNA is TGTGCCAGCAGCGTAGCATCCAGGGGCTTACCCACCGGGGAGCTGTTTTTT. Translated: CASSVASRGLPTGELFF.

This clone was seen only once. The rearrangement uses TRBV19 and TRBJ1-5, with 9 bases lining up with TRBD1. The V gene end was trimmed by 3 bases and the J gene end by 3 bases; junction bases not matched to a gene: 3. Per the germline V gene, CDR1 is LNHDA and CDR2 is SQIVND (reference sequence). The CDR3 is made up of 15 amino acids. Written as DNA, the CDR3 is TGTGCCAGTAGTATCAGGACAGGGGACAATCAGCCCCAGCATTTT. It codes for CASSIRTGDNQPQHF.

This chain links TRBV2 with TRBJ1-2, with 9 bases that match TRBD1. The ends lost 8 bases at V and 7 bases at J; junction bases unmatched: 5. Germline CDR1 is SNHLY and CDR2 is FYNNEI. The CDR3 spans 12 residues. CDR3 protein: CASGQGQGGYTF. DNA for the CDR3: TGTGCCAGCGGACAGGGGCAGGGTGGCTACACCTTC.

The rearrangement joins TRBV4-3 to TRBJ1-1; possible D gene TRBD1, 6 bases. CDR1 and CDR2 (germline): LGHNA, YSLEER. The CDR3 runs 16 residues. The germline V and J ends were trimmed by 1 base and 7 bases, with 19 bases remaining between them. The CDR3 DNA is TGCGCCAGCAGCCAAGCTCATGGGGGCCTCCCCGGTGAAGCTTTCTTT. It translates to CASSQAHGGLPGEAFF.

In this sample, this clone turned up once. The CDR3 DNA reads TGTGCCAGCAGCCAGAGAACAGGGAATGGCTACACCTTC. Translated, it gives CASSQRTGNGYTF. V usage is TRBV19 and J usage is TRBJ1-2, with a possible D match to TRBD1 (6 bases). The CDR3 is 13 residues long. Between the trimmed V and J ends, which lost 9 bases and 6 bases, there was a span of 17 bases. Per germline, CDR1 LNHDA and CDR2 SQIVND (reference sequence).

This clone was observed a single time. V usage is TRBV11-2 and J usage is TRBJ2-3; D uncertain. Trimming pared 5 bases from V and 6 bases from J, leaving 6 bases between. The CDR3 loop spans 11 amino acids. Germline V gene lookup returns CDR1 SGHAT and CDR2 FQNNGV. CDR3 coding DNA: TGTGCCAGCAGCCCCGCGGATACGCAGTATTTT. Amino acids: CASSPADTQYF.

The chain joins TRBV7-9 to TRBJ1-2; D is unclear. Germline V CDR1 and CDR2: SEHNR, FQNEAQ (reference sequence). This CDR3 has 15 residues. V lost 0 bases and J lost 4, with 12 bases in between. The CDR3 sequence: CASSLAPVAAYGYTF. The CDR3, as DNA: TGTGCCAGCAGCTTAGCGCCAGTAGCGGCCTATGGCTACACCTTC.